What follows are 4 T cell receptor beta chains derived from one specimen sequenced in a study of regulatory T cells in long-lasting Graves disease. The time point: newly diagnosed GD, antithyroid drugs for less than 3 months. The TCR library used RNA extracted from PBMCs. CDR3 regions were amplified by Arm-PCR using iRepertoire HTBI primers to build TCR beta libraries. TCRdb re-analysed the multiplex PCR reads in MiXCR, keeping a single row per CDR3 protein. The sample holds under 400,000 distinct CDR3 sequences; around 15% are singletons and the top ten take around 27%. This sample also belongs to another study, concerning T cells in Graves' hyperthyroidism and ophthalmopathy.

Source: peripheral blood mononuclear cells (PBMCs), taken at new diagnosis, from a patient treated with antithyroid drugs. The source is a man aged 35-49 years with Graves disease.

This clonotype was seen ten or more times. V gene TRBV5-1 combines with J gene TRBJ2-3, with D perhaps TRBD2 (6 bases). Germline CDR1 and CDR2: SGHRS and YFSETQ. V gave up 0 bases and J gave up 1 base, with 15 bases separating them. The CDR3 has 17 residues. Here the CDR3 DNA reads TGCGCCAGCAGCTTGGCCGGGGTGGCGGGACGCACAGATACGCAGTATTTT. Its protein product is CASSLAGVAGRTDTQYF.

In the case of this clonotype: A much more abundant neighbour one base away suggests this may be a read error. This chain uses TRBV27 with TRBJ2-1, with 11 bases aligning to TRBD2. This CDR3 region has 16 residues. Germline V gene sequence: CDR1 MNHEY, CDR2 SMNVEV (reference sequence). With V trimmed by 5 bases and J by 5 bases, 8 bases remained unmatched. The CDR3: CASSRYSGGGDNEQFF. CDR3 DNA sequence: TGTGCCAGCAGTCGATATAGCGGGGGGGGAGACAATGAGCAGTTCTTC.

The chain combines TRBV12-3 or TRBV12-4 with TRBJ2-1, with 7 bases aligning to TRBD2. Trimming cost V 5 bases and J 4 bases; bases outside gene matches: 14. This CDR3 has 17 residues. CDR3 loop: CASSLTPGRELYNEQFF. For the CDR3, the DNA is TGTGCCAGCAGTCTGACCCCCGGGCGGGAGTTGTACAATGAGCAGTTCTTC.

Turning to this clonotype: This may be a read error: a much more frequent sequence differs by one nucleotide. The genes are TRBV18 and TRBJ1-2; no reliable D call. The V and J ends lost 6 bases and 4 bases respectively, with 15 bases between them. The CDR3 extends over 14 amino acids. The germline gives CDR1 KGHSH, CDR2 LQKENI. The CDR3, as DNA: TGTGCCAGCTCGCCGGACGAAACTGTCTATGGCTACACCTTC. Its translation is CASSPDETVYGYTF.